The 2 T cell receptor beta chains below come from one sample, sequenced in a study of T cell repertoires in ileal Crohn's disease. Assay: immunoSEQ multiplex PCR; the TCRdb copy retains only in-frame clones and omits some. The sample has approximately 10,000 clones, around 79% seen once. Time point indicated: neoterminal ileum biopsy at postoperative endoscopy, about 6 months after surgery. The sample taken for sequencing was ileal tissue. Receptor source: an adult with Crohn's disease.

This chain uses TRBV5-1 with TRBJ1-4; maybe TRBD1 (5 bases). CDR1 and CDR2 from the germline V gene are SGHRS and YFSETQ. V was pared by 5 bases and J by 8 bases, with 16 bases between. This CDR3 has 14 amino acids. CDR3 in amino acids: CASSLRGGGEKLFF. The CDR3 DNA is TGCGCCAGCAGTCTGCGGGGGGGAGGAGAAAAACTGTTTTTT.

The gene calls are TRBV5-6 and TRBJ1-2, with TRBD1 as a possible D gene (5 bases). Trimming stripped 1 base from V and 8 bases from J, with 15 bases between. The germline gives CDR1 SGHDT, CDR2 YYEEEE. The CDR3 length is 14 residues. For the CDR3, the DNA is TGTGCCAGCAGCTTGTATGGGGCGCAGGGCGGCTACACCTTC. It yields the protein CASSLYGAQGGYTF.